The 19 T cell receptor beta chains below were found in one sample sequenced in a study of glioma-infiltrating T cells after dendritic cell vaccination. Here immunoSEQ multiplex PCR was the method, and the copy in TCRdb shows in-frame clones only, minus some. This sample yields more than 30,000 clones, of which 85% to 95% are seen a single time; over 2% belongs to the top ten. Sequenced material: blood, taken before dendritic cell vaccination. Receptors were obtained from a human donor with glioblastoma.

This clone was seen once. The CDR3 here is CASSLQGPDTQYF. The CDR3 DNA follows: TGTGCCAGCAGCCTACAGGGACCAGATACGCAGTATTTT. J is TRBJ2-3 and V is TRBV5-5; D may be TRBD1 (6 bases). The CDR3 runs to 13 residues. Germline-derived CDR1 and CDR2 are SGHKS and YYEKEE (reference sequence). The V gene lost 4 bases and the J gene lost 4 bases, with 10 bases spanning the gap. The complete variable domain, with remaining parts taken from reference TRBV5-5 and TRBJ2-3, reads DAGVTQSPTHLIKTRGQQVTLRCSPISGHKSVSWYQQVLGQGPQFIFQYYEKEERGRGNFPDRFSARQFPNYSSELNVNALLLGDSALYLCASSLQGPDTQYFGPGTRLTVL.

The CDR3 sequence is CASSSRSGPSTDTQYF. The CDR3 DNA reads as TGTGCCAGCAGCTCACGTAGCGGGCCCAGCACAGATACGCAGTATTTT. V and J are TRBV7-9 and TRBJ2-3; 7 nucleotides align to TRBD2. The CDR3 length is 16 residues. V trimming: 4 bases; J trimming: 0 bases; junction bases outside the gene matches: 7. The V gene's germline CDR1 is SEHNR and CDR2 FQNEAQ (reference sequence).

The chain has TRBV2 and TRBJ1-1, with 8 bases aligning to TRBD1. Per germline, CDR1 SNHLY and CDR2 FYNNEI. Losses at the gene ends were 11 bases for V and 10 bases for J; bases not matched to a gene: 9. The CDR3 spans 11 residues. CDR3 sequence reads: CARRTGRGAFF. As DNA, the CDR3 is TGTGCCCGGAGGACAGGGCGCGGAGCTTTCTTT.

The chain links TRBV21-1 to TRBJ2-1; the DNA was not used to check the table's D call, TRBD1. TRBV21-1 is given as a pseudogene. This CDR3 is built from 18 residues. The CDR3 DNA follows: TGTGCCAGCAGCAAAAAATGGGGGCGGGACAGGGGCTACAATGAGCAGTTCTTC. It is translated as CASSKKWGRDRGYNEQFF.

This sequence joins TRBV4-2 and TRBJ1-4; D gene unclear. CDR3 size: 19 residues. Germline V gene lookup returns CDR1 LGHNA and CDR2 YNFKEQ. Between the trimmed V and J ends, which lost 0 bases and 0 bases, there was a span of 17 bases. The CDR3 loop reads CASSQESLTTYATNEKLFF. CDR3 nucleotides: TGTGCCAGCAGCCAAGAATCCTTGACTACTTACGCAACTAATGAAAAACTGTTTTTT.

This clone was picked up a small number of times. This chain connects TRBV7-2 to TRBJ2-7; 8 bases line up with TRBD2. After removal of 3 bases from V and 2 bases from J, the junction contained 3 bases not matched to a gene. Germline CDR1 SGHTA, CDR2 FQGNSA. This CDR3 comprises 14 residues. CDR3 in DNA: TGTGCCAGCAGCTTTCCGGGGGGGACCTACGAGCAGTACTTC. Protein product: CASSFPGGTYEQYF.

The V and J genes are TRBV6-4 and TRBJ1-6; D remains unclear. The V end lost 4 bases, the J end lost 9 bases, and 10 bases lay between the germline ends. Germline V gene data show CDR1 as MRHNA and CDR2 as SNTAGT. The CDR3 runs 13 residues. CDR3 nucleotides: TGTGCCAGCAGTGGGGCAGGTAGTTCACCCCTCCACTTT. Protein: CASSGAGSSPLHF.

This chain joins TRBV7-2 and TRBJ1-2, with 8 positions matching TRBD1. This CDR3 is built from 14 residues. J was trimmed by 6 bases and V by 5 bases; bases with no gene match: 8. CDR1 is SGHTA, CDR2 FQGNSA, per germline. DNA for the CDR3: TGTGCCAGCAGCCCCTGGACAGGGTTAAATGGCTACACCTTC. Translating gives CASSPWTGLNGYTF.

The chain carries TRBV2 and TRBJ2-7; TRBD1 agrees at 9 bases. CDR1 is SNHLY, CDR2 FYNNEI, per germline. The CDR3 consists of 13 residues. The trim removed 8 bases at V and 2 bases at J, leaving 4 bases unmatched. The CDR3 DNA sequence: TGTGCCAGCGGAGACAGGGGGACCTACGAGCAGTACTTC. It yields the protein CASGDRGTYEQYF.

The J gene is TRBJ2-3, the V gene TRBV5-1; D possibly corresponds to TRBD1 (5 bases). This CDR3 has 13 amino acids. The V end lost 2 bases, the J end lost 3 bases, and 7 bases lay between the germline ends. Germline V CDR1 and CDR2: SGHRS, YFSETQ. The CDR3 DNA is TGCGCCAGCAGCTTCTCAGGGACAGATACGCAGTATTTT. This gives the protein CASSFSGTDTQYF. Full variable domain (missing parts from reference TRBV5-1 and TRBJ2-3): KAGVTQTPRYLIKTRGQQVTLSCSPISGHRSVSWYQQTPGQGLQFLFEYFSETQRNKGNFPGRFSGRQFSNSRSEMNVSTLELGDSALYLCASSFSGTDTQYFGPGTRLTVL.

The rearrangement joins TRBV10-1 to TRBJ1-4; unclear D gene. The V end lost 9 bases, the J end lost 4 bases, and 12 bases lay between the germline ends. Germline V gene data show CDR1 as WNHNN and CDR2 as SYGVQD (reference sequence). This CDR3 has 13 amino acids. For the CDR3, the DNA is TGCGCCAGTTCCCGGGAGAATAATGAAAAACTGTTTTTT. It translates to CASSRENNEKLFF.

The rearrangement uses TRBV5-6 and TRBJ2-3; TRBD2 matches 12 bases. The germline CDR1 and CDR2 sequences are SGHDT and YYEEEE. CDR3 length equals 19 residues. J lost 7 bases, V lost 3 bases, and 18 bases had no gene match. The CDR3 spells CASSSLGLAGGPFLNTQYF. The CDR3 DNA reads TGTGCCAGCAGCTCCTTGGGGCTAGCGGGGGGGCCATTTCTAAATACGCAGTATTTT.

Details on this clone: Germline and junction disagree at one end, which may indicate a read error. The CDR3 sequence is CASRFWGQDRPFLHF. Written as DNA, the CDR3 is TGTGCCAGCAGGTTCTGGGGACAAGACAGGCCCTTTCTGCACTTC. V and J are TRBV5-6 and TRBJ2-7, with D possibly matching TRBD1 (6 bases). The CDR3 extends over 15 amino acids. Germline V gene data show CDR1 as SGHDT and CDR2 as YYEEEE.

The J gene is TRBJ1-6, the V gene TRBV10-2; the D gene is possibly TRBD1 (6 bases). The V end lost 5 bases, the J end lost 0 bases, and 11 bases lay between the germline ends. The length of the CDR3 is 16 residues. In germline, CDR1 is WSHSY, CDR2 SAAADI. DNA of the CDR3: TGCGCCAGCAGTCCCCAGGGGAGCTCCTATAATTCACCCCTCCACTTT. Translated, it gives CASSPQGSSYNSPLHF.

The DNA for the CDR3 is TGCGCCAGCAGCCCTGGCAGGATGGGTGAGCAGTTCTTC. The encoded protein is CASSPGRMGEQFF. The chain employs TRBV5-1 and TRBJ2-1; D is unresolved. Germline V lookup: CDR1 SGHRS, CDR2 YFSETQ. V was trimmed by 4 bases and J by 9 bases, leaving 14 bases between them. The CDR3 covers 13 residues.

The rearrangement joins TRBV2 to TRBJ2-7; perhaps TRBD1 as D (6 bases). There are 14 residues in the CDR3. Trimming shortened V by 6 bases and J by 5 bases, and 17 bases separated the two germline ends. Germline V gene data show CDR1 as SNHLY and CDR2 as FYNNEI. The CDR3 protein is CASSRTGTLDEQYF. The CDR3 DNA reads TGTGCCAGCAGCCGGACCGGGACACTGGACGAGCAGTACTTC.

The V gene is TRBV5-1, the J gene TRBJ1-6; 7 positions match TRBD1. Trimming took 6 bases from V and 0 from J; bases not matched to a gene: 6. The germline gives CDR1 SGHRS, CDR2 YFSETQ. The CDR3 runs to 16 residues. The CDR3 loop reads CASTRTGRSYNSPLHF. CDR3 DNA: TGCGCCAGCACTCGGACAGGCCGCTCCTATAATTCACCCCTCCACTTT. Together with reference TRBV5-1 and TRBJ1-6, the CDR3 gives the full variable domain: KAGVTQTPRYLIKTRGQQVTLSCSPISGHRSVSWYQQTPGQGLQFLFEYFSETQRNKGNFPGRFSGRQFSNSRSEMNVSTLELGDSALYLCASTRTGRSYNSPLHFGNGTRLTVT.

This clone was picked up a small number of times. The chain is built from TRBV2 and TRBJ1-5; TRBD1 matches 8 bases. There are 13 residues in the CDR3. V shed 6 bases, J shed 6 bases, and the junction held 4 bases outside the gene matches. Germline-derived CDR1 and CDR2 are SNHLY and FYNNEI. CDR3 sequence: CASSRGRFQPQHF. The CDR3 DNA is TGTGCCAGCAGCAGGGGGCGGTTTCAGCCCCAGCATTTT. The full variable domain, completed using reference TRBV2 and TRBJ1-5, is EPEVTQTPSHQVTQMGQEVILRCVPISNHLYFYWYRQILGQKVEFLVSFYNNEISEKSEIFDDQFSVERPDGSNFTLKIRSTKLEDSAMYFCASSRGRFQPQHFGDGTRLSIL.

The CDR3 is CASSELAGYEQYF. The CDR3 nucleotides are TGTGCCAGCAGTGAGTTGGCGGGCTACGAGCAGTACTTC. The J gene is TRBJ2-7, the V gene TRBV6-1, with TRBD2 as a possible D gene (5 bases). CDR3 size: 13 residues. V was trimmed by 3 bases and J by 3 bases, leaving 9 bases between them. Germline-derived CDR1 and CDR2 are MNHNS and SASEGT.